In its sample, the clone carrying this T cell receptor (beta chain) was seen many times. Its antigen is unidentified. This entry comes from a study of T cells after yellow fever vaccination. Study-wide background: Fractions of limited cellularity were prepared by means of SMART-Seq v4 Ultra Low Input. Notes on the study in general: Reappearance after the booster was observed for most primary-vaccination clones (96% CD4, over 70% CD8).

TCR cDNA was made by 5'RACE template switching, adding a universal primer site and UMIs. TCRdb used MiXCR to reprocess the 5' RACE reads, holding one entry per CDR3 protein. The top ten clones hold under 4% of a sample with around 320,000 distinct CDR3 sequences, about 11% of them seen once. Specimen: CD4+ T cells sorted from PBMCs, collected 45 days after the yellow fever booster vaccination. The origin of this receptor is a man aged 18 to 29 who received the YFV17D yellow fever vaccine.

The CDR3: CASSPNRVHEQFF. The CDR3 DNA is TGTGCCAGCAGCCCAAACAGGGTCCATGAGCAGTTCTTC. The chain employs TRBV7-7 and TRBJ2-1; D perhaps matches TRBD1 (6 bases). V lost 5 bases and J 8 bases, leaving 13 bases between the germline ends. CDR1 and CDR2 from the germline V gene are SSHAT and FNYEAQ (reference sequence). This CDR3 is built from 13 residues.